This T cell receptor (beta chain) appears in the sequencing data of a study of T cells in Graves' hyperthyroidism and ophthalmopathy. Study overall: Peripheral blood sampling occurred at initial diagnosis, before any treatment.

Regions amplified from RNA transcripts were the TCR beta CDR3 regions. The HTBI primer set was used in a first-round RT-PCR of the TCR CDR3. TCRdb fed the multiplex PCR reads into MiXCR, producing one record per CDR3 protein. Among approximately 480,000 distinct CDR3 sequences listed, under 25% were seen once. Clinical symptoms, serum thyroxine and TRAb, thyroid ultrasound and orbital computed tomography together formed the diagnostic basis. With V trimmed by 6 bases and J by 0 bases, 12 bases remained unmatched. This CDR3 spans 17 amino acids. The rearrangement links TRBV12-3 or TRBV12-4 to TRBJ2-7; TRBD1 agrees at 9 bases. The sequence was obtained from a young man with Graves' hyperthyroidism. Sequencing was carried out using blood. The DNA of the CDR3 is TGTGCCAGCAGCCTTACACAGGGGGCTTCTAGCTCCTACGAGCAGTACTTC. Translated: CASSLTQGASSSYEQYF.